The 6 T cell receptor beta chains in this list originate from one sample, sequenced in a study of OX40 agonist ivuxolimab in advanced cancers. TCRdb's table, derived via immunoSEQ multiplex PCR, lists solely in-frame clones and lacks some. The sample holds around 51,000 clones, about 83% seen once. This specimen was CD4+ or CD8+ T cells sorted from blood, taken in a trial of the OX40 agonist ivuxolimab. The receptors stem from an adult with an advanced solid tumor such as melanoma, head and neck, liver or kidney cancer.

Comments on this clone: This could be a read error, since a much larger clone is one nucleotide away. This sample also contains other DNA sequences that code for the same CDR3. This chain joins TRBV30 and TRBJ1-5; no clear D. CDR3 length equals 15 residues. Germline values: CDR1 GTSNPN, CDR2 SVGIG (reference sequence). The CDR3 reads CAWTRKSAGNQPQHF. The CDR3 DNA follows: TGCGCCTGGACCAGGAAGTCAGCGGGCAATCAGCCCCAGCATTTT.

V is TRBV13 and J is TRBJ2-3, with 8 nucleotides matching TRBD2. Germline CDR1 reads PRHDT; CDR2 reads FYEKMQ (reference sequence). Unmatched junction bases numbered 5, after V lost 5 bases and J lost 4 bases. The CDR3 has 14 residues. CDR3 in amino acids: CASSPQLAADTQYF. CDR3 nucleotide sequence: TGTGCCAGCAGCCCCCAACTAGCGGCAGATACGCAGTATTTT.

The chain combines TRBV14 with TRBJ1-2; D gene uncertain. Trimming cost V 0 bases and J 4 bases, with 15 bases left between them. Germline assignment: CDR1 SGHDN and CDR2 FVKESK. CDR3 length equals 16 residues. DNA of the CDR3: TGTGCCAGCAGCCAAGATCGCGGGTCCCCCCCCTATGGCTACACCTTC. Translating gives CASSQDRGSPPYGYTF. Filled out from reference TRBV14 and TRBJ1-2, the complete variable domain reads EAGVTQFPSHSVIEKGQTVTLRCDPISGHDNLYWYRRVMGKEIKFLLHFVKESKQDESGMPNNRFLAERTGGTYSTLKVQPAELEDSGVYFCASSQDRGSPPYGYTFGSGTRLTVV.

V usage is TRBV12-5 and J usage is TRBJ2-7, with TRBD1 matching over 7 bases. The CDR3 consists of 14 residues. The V gene end was trimmed by 1 base and the J gene end by 5 bases; junction bases not matched to a gene: 5. In germline, CDR1 is LGHNT, CDR2 FRNRAP. CDR3 sequence: CASGLGQGRDEQYF. CDR3 sequence (DNA): TGTGCTAGTGGTTTGGGACAGGGTCGCGACGAGCAGTACTTC.

V is TRBV5-4 and J is TRBJ2-7; 8 nucleotides agree with TRBD2. Germline V gives CDR1 SGHNT, CDR2 YYREEE (reference sequence). The CDR3 contains 14 residues. After removal of 2 bases from V and 2 bases from J, the junction contained 3 bases not matched to a gene. Written as DNA, the CDR3 is TGTGCCAGCAGCTTCGCTAGCGGGCCCTACGAGCAGTACTTC. It yields the protein CASSFASGPYEQYF.

The chain combines TRBV7-6 with TRBJ2-1; TRBD2 aligns across 9 bases. Per the germline V gene, CDR1 is SGHVS and CDR2 is FNYEAQ. The CDR3 runs 16 residues. V shed 5 bases, J shed 4 bases, and the junction held 9 bases outside the gene matches. As DNA, the CDR3 is TGTGCCAGCAGCCCCGCGCGGGGGGGCCTTTACAATGAGCAGTTCTTC. Protein product: CASSPARGGLYNEQFF.